These T cell receptor beta chains were read from a single sample in a study of cytomegalovirus exposure and HLA in healthy donors. Profiling relied on immunoSEQ multiplex PCR, and the TCRdb table lists in-frame clones only, not all of them. The data hold 55,000 to 80,000 clones, with approximately 70% observed a single time. Sequencing was performed on PBMCs. The receptors stem from a man aged 35 to 55 in good health and CMV-seropositive. Both conserved end residues are part of each CDR3. The order of the fields is CDR3 length, J gene, V gene, D gene, clone size, CDR3 DNA, CDR3 protein. The D gene is left open where the match is weak. Clone size appears in some rows only: once, few, many, or a class for an expanded clone.

length: 13; J: TRBJ2-7; V: TRBV28; D: .; size: .; DNA: TGTGCCAGCAGTTTATTGTCCGGGGACGAGCAGTACTTC; CDR3: CASSLLSGDEQYF
length: 14; J: TRBJ1-1; V: TRBV4-3; D: TRBD1; size: .; DNA: TGCGCCAGCAGCGGACAGGGAAGGAACACTGAAGCTTTCTTT; CDR3: CASSGQGRNTEAFF
length: 14; J: TRBJ2-7; V: TRBV6-6; D: .; size: .; DNA: TGTGCCAGCAGTTACGAGGCCTCAACCTACGAGCAGTACTTC; CDR3: CASSYEASTYEQYF
length: 13; J: TRBJ1-1; V: TRBV30; D: .; size: .; DNA: TGTGCCTGGAGCGCCGACAGGAACACTGAAGCTTTCTTT; CDR3: CAWSADRNTEAFF
length: 16; J: TRBJ2-5; V: TRBV9; D: TRBD2; size: .; DNA: TGTGCCAGCAGCGTAGCCCACAGCGGGGGAGCGGAGACCCAGTACTTC; CDR3: CASSVAHSGGAETQYF
length: 14; J: TRBJ1-2; V: TRBV7-2; D: .; size: .; DNA: TGTGCCAGCAGCCCAGGGCGAGGTCCCTATGGCTACACCTTC; CDR3: CASSPGRGPYGYTF
length: 15; J: TRBJ2-1; V: TRBV6-6; D: .; size: .; DNA: TGTGCCAGCAGCCGAGACGGACAGAACTACAATGAGCAGTTCTTC; CDR3: CASSRDGQNYNEQFF
length: 12; J: TRBJ1-1; V: TRBV10-3; D: TRBD1; size: few; DNA: TGTGCCATCAGTGGAGACAGGGACGAAGCTTTCTTT; CDR3: CAISGDRDEAFF
length: 15; J: TRBJ1-5; V: TRBV5-5; D: TRBD1; size: .; DNA: TGTGCCAGCAGCCCGGCGATAGGGGGCGGTCAGCCCCAGCATTTT; CDR3: CASSPAIGGGQPQHF
length: 14; J: TRBJ1-1; V: TRBV6-1; D: .; size: .; DNA: TGTGCCAGCAGTGAATCGAGCAGGGGATCTGAAGCTTTCTTT; CDR3: CASSESSRGSEAFF
length: 16; J: TRBJ2-1; V: TRBV5-1; D: .; size: few; DNA: TGCGCCAGCAGATGGGCCGGGACACCCTCCTACAATGAGCAGTTCTTC; CDR3: CASRWAGTPSYNEQFF
length: 14; J: TRBJ2-5; V: TRBV30; D: TRBD2; size: once; DNA: TGTGCCGGGGATCGCGGGGGGGGGCAAGAGACCCAGTACTTC; CDR3: CAGDRGGGQETQYF
length: 12; J: TRBJ2-7; V: TRBV29-1; D: .; size: .; DNA: TGCAGCGTTGAGAGGGACAACTACGAGCAGTACTTC; CDR3: CSVERDNYEQYF
length: 15; J: TRBJ2-5; V: TRBV7-6; D: TRBD2; size: .; DNA: TGTGCCAGCACCCCGGCGGGGGAGGTGGGAGAGACCCAGTACTTC; CDR3: CASTPAGEVGETQYF
length: 14; J: TRBJ1-1; V: TRBV2; D: .; size: .; DNA: TGTGCCAGCAGTGATAGGGGGACAAGCACTGAAGCTTTCTTT; CDR3: CASSDRGTSTEAFF
length: 13; J: TRBJ1-5; V: TRBV30; D: TRBD1; size: few; DNA: TGTGCCTGGGCCAGAGGGGGCGGACAGCCCCAGCATTTT; CDR3: CAWARGGGQPQHF
length: 15; J: TRBJ2-7; V: TRBV4-2; D: .; size: .; DNA: TGTGCCAGCAGCCATGAGGGAGGAGGTAGCTACGAGCAGTACTTC; CDR3: CASSHEGGGSYEQYF
length: 12; J: TRBJ2-3; V: TRBV30; D: TRBD2; size: once; DNA: TGTGCCTGGAAAGGACTAGCGTGGACGCAGTATTTT; CDR3: CAWKGLAWTQYF
length: 17; J: TRBJ2-3; V: TRBV28; D: TRBD1; size: .; DNA: TGTGCCAGCAGTTCCTACGGACAGGGCTCTAGCACAGATACGCAGTATTTT; CDR3: CASSSYGQGSSTDTQYF
length: 14; J: TRBJ2-1; V: TRBV6-5; D: .; size: .; DNA: TGTGCCAGCAGTTACGGGACTGGACCAAATGAGCAGTTCTTC; CDR3: CASSYGTGPNEQFF
length: 14; J: TRBJ2-5; V: TRBV19; D: TRBD1; size: few; DNA: TGTGCCAGTAGTCCATTGAGGGGGCTCGAGACCCAGTACTTC; CDR3: CASSPLRGLETQYF
length: 15; J: TRBJ2-1; V: TRBV7-9; D: TRBD2; size: .; DNA: TGTGCCAGCAGGCAGACTAGCGGATCCTACAATGAGCAGTTCTTC; CDR3: CASRQTSGSYNEQFF
length: 15; J: TRBJ2-7; V: TRBV4-1; D: .; size: .; DNA: TGCGCCAGCCGAACCAGCGATGGGGCTGGCTACGAGCAGTACTTC; CDR3: CASRTSDGAGYEQYF
length: 18; J: TRBJ1-6; V: TRBV4-1; D: .; size: .; DNA: TGCGCCAGCAGCCTCTCGGACAGCGGGAGCTCCTATAATTCACCCCTCCACTTT; CDR3: CASSLSDSGSSYNSPLHF
length: 12; J: TRBJ1-2; V: TRBV29-1; D: .; size: .; DNA: TGCAGCGACACAAAGGGGGGGGTCGGCTACACCTTC; CDR3: CSDTKGGVGYTF
length: 16; J: TRBJ2-5; V: TRBV27; D: TRBD2; size: .; DNA: TGTGCCAGCAGTTCCCGACTAGCGGGGGACCAAGAGACCCAGTACTTC; CDR3: CASSSRLAGDQETQYF
length: 14; J: TRBJ2-2; V: TRBV5-4; D: .; size: .; DNA: TGTGCCAGCAGCCGGCCCCGGGACACCGGGGAGCTGTTTTTT; CDR3: CASSRPRDTGELFF
length: 13; J: TRBJ2-7; V: TRBV5-4; D: TRBD2; size: .; DNA: TGTGCCAGCAGCTTGAGCGGGGGCTACGAGCAGTACTTC; CDR3: CASSLSGGYEQYF
length: 15; J: TRBJ1-4; V: TRBV4-3; D: TRBD1; size: .; DNA: TGCGCCAGCAGCCTACGGACAGGCAGTAATGAAAAACTGTTTTTT; CDR3: CASSLRTGSNEKLFF
length: 14; J: TRBJ1-2; V: TRBV6-1; D: TRBD1; size: .; DNA: TGTGCCAGCAGTGAAGGACAGGGGGCTTCTGGCTACACCTTC; CDR3: CASSEGQGASGYTF
length: 15; J: TRBJ1-2; V: TRBV6-6; D: TRBD1; size: .; DNA: TGTGCCAGCAGGCAGCCGGGACAGACCAACTATGGCTACACCTTC; CDR3: CASRQPGQTNYGYTF
length: 15; J: TRBJ2-5; V: TRBV6-6; D: TRBD2; size: .; DNA: TGTGCCAGCAGTTACTCGCGGGGGGGCCGAGAGACCCAGTACTTC; CDR3: CASSYSRGGRETQYF
length: 15; J: TRBJ2-5; V: TRBV27; D: TRBD2; size: .; DNA: TGTGCCAGCAGGTTAGCGGGGGGACTCGAAGAGACCCAGTACTTC; CDR3: CASRLAGGLEETQYF
length: 13; J: TRBJ2-7; V: TRBV18; D: .; size: .; DNA: TGTGCCAGCTCACCATCCAGGGGCTACGAGCAGTACTTC; CDR3: CASSPSRGYEQYF
length: 17; J: TRBJ2-5; V: TRBV4-2; D: TRBD1; size: .; DNA: TGTGCCAGCAGCCAAGGCCGGACAGGGGGTATTCAAGAGACCCAGTACTTC; CDR3: CASSQGRTGGIQETQYF
length: 16; J: TRBJ1-1; V: TRBV18; D: .; size: few; DNA: TGTGCCAGCTCACCAAAGAGCGGTCAGAGGAACACTGAAGCTTTCTTT; CDR3: CASSPKSGQRNTEAFF
length: 15; J: TRBJ1-2; V: TRBV7-2; D: .; size: .; DNA: TGTGCCAGCAGCTTTAGAGACCCGGGGGTCTATGGCTACACCTTC; CDR3: CASSFRDPGVYGYTF
length: 21; J: TRBJ1-5; V: TRBV21-1; D: .; size: .; DNA: TGTGCCAGCAGCAAAAAGAGAGGACAGGGGGCGCATCCTGCGTCGTATCAGCCCCAGCATTTT; CDR3: CASSKKRGQGAHPASYQPQHF
length: 14; J: TRBJ2-5; V: TRBV21-1; D: .; size: .; DNA: TGTGCCAGCAGCAAGAACAGCCTGAAAGAGACCCAGTACTTC; CDR3: CASSKNSLKETQYF
length: 16; J: TRBJ2-3; V: TRBV4-2; D: .; size: .; DNA: TGTGCCAGCAGCCAAGATAAATCGCTAGCAGGAGATACGCAGTATTTT; CDR3: CASSQDKSLAGDTQYF
length: 16; J: TRBJ1-6; V: TRBV11-3; D: TRBD1; size: few; DNA: TGTGCCAGCAGCTCCCAGAAGGGGGCGGGAAGGTCACCCCTCCACTTT; CDR3: CASSSQKGAGRSPLHF
length: 17; J: TRBJ2-3; V: TRBV27; D: .; size: .; DNA: TGTGCCAGCAGTCTCTCGCAGACAGGACCATACACAGATACGCAGTATTTT; CDR3: CASSLSQTGPYTDTQYF